This paragraph reports one T cell receptor beta chain. These data are taken from a study of radiotherapy plus CTLA-4 blockade in lung cancer. The CDR3 totals 14 residues. Per the germline V gene, CDR1 is MNHEY and CDR2 is SVGAGI. V lost 5 bases and J lost 2, with 11 bases in between. The assay was immunoSEQ multiplex PCR, and TCRdb's table has in-frame clones only and misses some. The table has under 100,000 clones, around 86% seen once; the top ten hold 13% to 15%. The sequence was obtained from a human donor with non-small cell lung cancer that progressed on radiotherapy plus ipilimumab. V is TRBV6-5 and J is TRBJ2-3, with D possibly being TRBD1 (5 bases). Sample: peripheral blood, taken from a patient treated with radiotherapy plus ipilimumab. CDR3 nucleotide sequence: TGTGCCAGCAGTCTCTTGACAGACACAGATACGCAGTATTTT. This encodes CASSLLTDTDTQYF.